Listed below are T cell receptor beta chains from one sample, sequenced in a study of monozygotic twins with inflammatory bowel disease. TCRdb reprocessed the 5' RACE reads and keeps a single row for each CDR3 protein, giving no DNA. The repertoire shows roughly 100,000 distinct CDR3 sequences; the top ten hold approximately 1.8%. Sequenced input: blood. These receptors were obtained from a human donor with ulcerative colitis or Crohn's disease, or a healthy co-twin of an affected twin (not recorded which). CDR3s include the opening cysteine and the closing phenylalanine or tryptophan. The listing skips clone size in some rows; elsewhere it reads once, few, many or a size class.

-	TRBJ2-7	17	TRBV6-5	CASSYSKGLGSSYEQYF
-	TRBJ2-3	14	TRBV20-1	CSAPTSGGGDTQYF
-	TRBJ2-5	16	TRBV4-2	CASSQDVGGGSETQYF
-	TRBJ2-1	14	TRBV11-1	CASSLRIGIGEQFF
-	TRBJ2-3	13	TRBV23-1	CASSSSPTDTQYF
medium-sized	TRBJ2-4	11	TRBV20-1	CSADTGTVQYF
-	TRBJ2-4	14	TRBV19	CASSQGTAKNIQYF
-	TRBJ1-1	15	TRBV6-1	CASSDRTPASTEAFF
-	TRBJ2-3	16	TRBV25-1	CASSEWASGGTDTQYF
-	TRBJ1-1	15	TRBV5-1	CASSLEGQGGRKAFF
-	TRBJ2-1	18	TRBV20-1	CSATTLGLAGISYNEQFF
-	TRBJ2-3	11	TRBV28	CASGLYDTQYF
-	TRBJ2-1	17	TRBV7-3	CASSLKAGGNFGNEQFF
-	TRBJ2-5	15	TRBV12-3/TRBV12-4	CASSFASAAQETQYF
-	TRBJ1-1	15	TRBV5-1	CASSLAGTGTSEAFF
-	TRBJ2-7	14	TRBV12-2	CASRLSGRAYEQYF
-	TRBJ2-1	12	TRBV7-8	CASSARVNEQFF
-	TRBJ2-6	14	TRBV15	CATSRGSGANVLTF
-	TRBJ2-1	16	TRBV7-8	CASSPPGTRTYNEQFF
-	TRBJ2-7	14	TRBV28	CASSLFQVSYEQYF
-	TRBJ2-5	14	TRBV20-1	CSAALSRNQETQYF
-	TRBJ2-1	12	TRBV12-3/TRBV12-4	CASSLAVSEQFF
-	TRBJ1-5	14	TRBV7-2	CASSPSMGYEPQHF
-	TRBJ2-1	12	TRBV5-1	CASSKGENEQFF
-	TRBJ2-3	15	TRBV6-2/TRBV6-3	CASSLGLAVTDTQYF
-	TRBJ1-6	18	TRBV11-2	CASSLRGQKSSYNSPLHF
-	TRBJ2-1	15	TRBV12-3/TRBV12-4	CASKVGGTRNNEQFF
-	TRBJ2-5	14	TRBV5-8	CASSVDRGLGTQYF
-	TRBJ2-1	16	TRBV19	CASSRRTGILTIEQFF
-	TRBJ2-2	13	TRBV6-5	CASSYGVTGELFF
-	TRBJ2-1	16	TRBV5-1	CASSYGGSAGHNEQFF
-	TRBJ2-3	14	TRBV9	CASSDGQGVDTQYF
-	TRBJ1-1	14	TRBV5-1	CASRPGTASLEAFF
-	TRBJ2-1	15	TRBV5-1	CASSEWGGLYNEQFF
-	TRBJ1-1	15	TRBV3-1	CASSQEGQGDTEAFF
-	TRBJ2-5	14	TRBV7-7	CASSLWGFQETQYF
-	TRBJ2-5	16	TRBV29-1	CSVEDPLAGTVETQYF
-	TRBJ2-7	16	TRBV11-3	CASSFQDSGTVGEQYF
-	TRBJ1-2	15	TRBV6-5	CASSLVPQAPYGYTF
-	TRBJ1-1	14	TRBV12-3/TRBV12-4	CASSLIGGATEAFF
-	TRBJ1-5	15	TRBV7-8	CASSLRGWDREPQHF
-	TRBJ2-2	15	TRBV7-9	CASSLMTGRPGKLFF
-	TRBJ2-3	12	TRBV20-1	CIPRESTDTQYF
-	TRBJ2-3	16	TRBV28	CASSVAGGQSTDTQYF
-	TRBJ1-2	14	TRBV20-1	CSASTAGLYYGYTF